A selection of T cell receptor beta chains follows, all from one sample in a study of cytomegalovirus exposure and HLA in healthy donors. Using immunoSEQ multiplex PCR, the repertoire was profiled, and TCRdb retains in-frame clones only, with some absent. In the table there are under 200,000 clones, about 68% of which are singletons. Sequences were obtained from PBMCs. Every receptor here comes from a man aged 18-30 years in good health and CMV-seronegative. Each CDR3 is given with its conserved first and last residue. D genes are given only for firm matches. Clone size appears in some rows only: once, few, many, or a class for an expanded clone.

d_gene | j_gene | v_gene | abundance | CDR3nt | CDR3aa
TRBD1 | TRBJ1-4 | TRBV9 | . | TGTGCCAGCAGCGCGGACAGGTCTAATGAAAAACTGTTTTTT | CASSADRSNEKLFF
. | TRBJ2-7 | TRBV30 | . | TGTGCCTGGACAGGGTCCTACGAGCAGTACTTC | CAWTGSYEQYF
. | TRBJ1-1 | TRBV19 | . | TGTGCCAGTAGTACCGTTCCAGGGAACACTGAAGCTTTCTTT | CASSTVPGNTEAFF
TRBD2 | TRBJ2-7 | TRBV7-2 | . | TGTGCCAGCAGCTGGACCCTAGCGGGAGGGCCCCAGGAGCAGTACTTC | CASSWTLAGGPQEQYF
. | TRBJ1-1 | TRBV6-1 | once | TGTGCCAGCAGTCCCACGGGGATGAACACTGAAGCTTTCTTT | CASSPTGMNTEAFF
TRBD2 | TRBJ2-7 | TRBV11-2 | . | TGTGCCAGCAGCTTTTCGGGACTAGCGGGCAACTACGAGCAGTACTTC | CASSFSGLAGNYEQYF
. | TRBJ1-5 | TRBV15 | . | TGTGCCACCAGTAGAAGTGGGCGGGTAGGGCAGCCCCAGCATTTT | CATSRSGRVGQPQHF
. | TRBJ2-3 | TRBV10-1 | . | TGCGCCAGCAGTGAAAGGAGGGCCAAGGGCACAGATACGCAGTATTTT | CASSERRAKGTDTQYF
TRBD1 | TRBJ2-5 | TRBV4-3 | . | TGCGCCAGCAGCCAAGAACCACAAGGGACAGTAGAGACCCAGTACTTC | CASSQEPQGTVETQYF
TRBD2 | TRBJ2-3 | TRBV4-1 | . | TGCGCCAGCAGCCTTAGCGGGAGGGGCACAGATACGCAGTATTTT | CASSLSGRGTDTQYF
TRBD2 | TRBJ2-7 | TRBV7-6 | . | TGTGCCAGCAGCTTAGGAGGGACTAGCGGGAGGGCCTCCTACGAGCAGTACTTC | CASSLGGTSGRASYEQYF
. | TRBJ2-1 | TRBV14 | . | TGTGCCAGCAGCCAAGGACTTGGGAGTATATACAATGAGCAGTTCTTC | CASSQGLGSIYNEQFF
TRBD2 | TRBJ2-7 | TRBV7-2 | . | TGTGCCAGCAGCTTAGGGACTAGCGGGAGCGGTGAGCAGTACTTC | CASSLGTSGSGEQYF
TRBD1 | TRBJ1-5 | TRBV4-1 | . | TGCGCCAGCAGCCAAGAATACAGGGGCCTAAACCAGCCCCAGCATTTT | CASSQEYRGLNQPQHF
TRBD2 | TRBJ2-5 | TRBV11-2 | . | TGTGCCAGCAGCTCTCGGGGGGGGAGGGAGGAAGAGACCCAGTACTTC | CASSSRGGREEETQYF
TRBD2 | TRBJ2-7 | TRBV28 | . | TGTGCCAGCGGCTACACCGGGACTAGACTCTACGAGCAGTACTTC | CASGYTGTRLYEQYF
TRBD1 | TRBJ2-1 | TRBV7-2 | . | TGTGCCAGCAGCTTAGTGGGACAGGGATGGCTCAATGAGCAGTTCTTC | CASSLVGQGWLNEQFF
TRBD2 | TRBJ2-5 | TRBV10-3 | few | TGTGCCATCAGTCCCGGGACTAGTCGAATGGAGACCCAGTACTTC | CAISPGTSRMETQYF
. | TRBJ2-2 | TRBV7-2 | . | TGTGCCAGCAGCTTGGGCAGCAACACCGGGGAGCTGTTTTTT | CASSLGSNTGELFF
TRBD1 | TRBJ1-2 | TRBV4-3 | . | TGCGCCAGCAGCCGAAACTTTATAGAGGGGGCGGGCTACACCTTC | CASSRNFIEGAGYTF
TRBD2 | TRBJ2-1 | TRBV4-1 | . | TGCGCCAGCAGTTCCCCGCGGGGGTCCCGAAATGAGCAGTTCTTC | CASSSPRGSRNEQFF
TRBD2 | TRBJ2-1 | TRBV30 | . | TGTGCCTGGAGTTTTCTAGCGGGAGTAGAATACAATGAGCAGTTCTTC | CAWSFLAGVEYNEQFF
. | TRBJ2-5 | TRBV30 | . | TGTGCCTGGAGAGGGGCAAAAGAGACCCAGTACTTC | CAWRGAKETQYF
TRBD1 | TRBJ1-1 | TRBV19 | . | TGTGCCAGTAGTACCTCAGGGGGCACTGAAGCTTTCTTT | CASSTSGGTEAFF
. | TRBJ2-6 | TRBV7-8 | few | TGTGCCAGCAGCTTAGACTACCGCTCTGGGGCCAACGTCCTGACTTTC | CASSLDYRSGANVLTF
. | TRBJ1-2 | TRBV28 | . | TGTGCCAGCAGTCTACCCCCGGGTGGCCGGGGAACCTTC | CASSLPPGGRGTF
. | TRBJ2-3 | TRBV27 | . | TGTGCCAGCAGTTTTGCGGGGGCTCCAGATACGCAGTATTTT | CASSFAGAPDTQYF
TRBD2 | TRBJ2-2 | TRBV7-9 | once | TGTGCCAGCAGCCTCAGCGGGAGTACAACCGGGGAGCTGTTTTTT | CASSLSGSTTGELFF
TRBD1 | TRBJ2-5 | TRBV15 | . | TGTGCCACCAGAGTCGGGACAGGGGTGGGGGAGCAGTACTTC | CATRVGTGVGEQYF
TRBD2 | TRBJ2-1 | TRBV9 | . | TGTGCCAGCAGCGTAGGGGATAGCGGGAGGACCGCCTACAATGAGCAGTTCTTC | CASSVGDSGRTAYNEQFF
. | TRBJ2-1 | TRBV19 | . | TGTGCCAGTAGTATAAACAGGGTAAACCCCAACTCCTACAATGAGCAGTTCTTC | CASSINRVNPNSYNEQFF
TRBD1 | TRBJ2-1 | TRBV2 | . | TGTGCCACCTCGACAGGGCTAACCTACAATGAGCAGTTCTTC | CATSTGLTYNEQFF
. | TRBJ2-7 | TRBV27 | . | TGTGCCAGCAGTTTTTCCCCGGGTCTCGGGGGCGAGCAGTACTTC | CASSFSPGLGGEQYF
. | TRBJ2-1 | TRBV5-1 | . | TGCGCCAGCAGTTCGGACAAAGTAAAGTATGAGCAGTTCTTC | CASSSDKVKYEQFF